The 18 T cell receptor beta chains in this list originate from one sample, sequenced in a study of shared clonotypes between healthy human individuals. Method: immunoSEQ multiplex PCR; TCRdb's copy keeps in-frame clones and lacks some. This sample has hundreds of thousands of clones, with around 76% found just once. The sample comprised PBMCs. These TCRs come from a woman in her thirties or forties in good health. Some clones in this sample may be carry-over from other donors' samples.

Only a few counts were recorded for this clone. No conserved phenylalanine or tryptophan is present at the end of the CDR3, so a read error is the likely explanation. It is unclear where the CDR3 begins or ends on the DNA, so no DNA is shown, and the CDR3 is as TCRdb lists it. The gene calls are TRBV5-5 and TRBJ1-1. Germline values: CDR1 SGHKS, CDR2 YYEKEE (reference sequence). The CDR3 spans 13 amino acids, including both terminal residues. The CDR3 region is CASSLDSLLPAFI.

Many counts were recorded for this clone. The chain uses TRBV28 and TRBJ1-2; tentative D call: TRBD1 (5 bases). Trimming removed 7 bases at V and 7 bases at J, with 13 bases between. Germline loops: CDR1 MDHEN, CDR2 SYDVKM. This CDR3 contains 12 residues. The CDR3 region has the DNA TGTGCCAGCACCCGGGGGGTTAGTGGCTACACCTTC. Translating gives CASTRGVSGYTF.

The rearrangement links TRBV6-5 to TRBJ2-5; 11 bases agree with TRBD2. Germline V lookup: CDR1 MNHEY, CDR2 SVGAGI. The CDR3 contains 14 residues. V lost 5 bases and J lost 4; bases outside the gene matches: 3. This CDR3 is CASSILAGVETQYF. DNA of the CDR3: TGTGCCAGCAGTATACTAGCGGGAGTAGAGACCCAGTACTTC.

This chain joins TRBV6-1 and TRBJ1-5; D possibly corresponds to TRBD1 (6 bases). This CDR3 contains 15 residues. The V end lost 5 bases, the J end lost 0 bases, and 11 bases lay between the germline ends. Germline CDR1 MNHNS, CDR2 SASEGT. The CDR3 DNA follows: TGTGCCAGCAGTCCCCGGACAGATAGCAATCAGCCCCAGCATTTT. Its translation: CASSPRTDSNQPQHF.

The chain links TRBV4-2 to TRBJ2-5; D assignment may be TRBD1 or TRBD2 (5 bases each). This CDR3 has 14 amino acids. The V gene lost 5 bases and the J gene lost 9 bases, with 19 bases spanning the gap. Germline V lookup: CDR1 LGHNA, CDR2 YNFKEQ. CDR3 sequence (DNA): TGTGCCAGCAGCTTACCGGAGGCCATGGGGGCCCAGTACTTC. Translated, it gives CASSLPEAMGAQYF.

This chain uses TRBV29-1 with TRBJ2-1; tentative D call: TRBD2 (6 bases). The CDR3 contains 16 residues. V lost 0 bases and J lost 1, with 13 bases in between. The germline gives CDR1 SQVTM, CDR2 ANQGSEA. The CDR3 loop is CSVEEGRGRSYNEQFF. The DNA of the CDR3 is TGCAGCGTTGAAGAAGGGAGAGGGAGGTCCTACAATGAGCAGTTCTTC.

The chain carries TRBV10-3 and TRBJ1-5; tentatively, D is TRBD1 (5 bases). Trimming took off 5 bases at V and 2 bases at J, with 10 bases between the two ends. The CDR3 totals 14 residues. Germline V CDR1 and CDR2: ENHRY, SYGVKD. The CDR3 loop reads CAISTGGGNQPQHF. The CDR3 DNA is TGTGCCATCAGTACCGGGGGGGGCAATCAGCCCCAGCATTTT.

This clone was seen once. The chain couples TRBV18 to TRBJ2-7; TRBD1 might be the D (6 bases). Germline CDR1 reads KGHSH; CDR2 reads LQKENI. V lost 5 bases to trimming and J lost 4 bases, with 9 bases between them. There are 12 residues in the CDR3. The chain's CDR3 is CASSGQGYEQYF. CDR3 in DNA: TGTGCCAGCTCAGGGCAGGGGTACGAGCAGTACTTC.

The chain couples TRBV7-9 to TRBJ1-2; 7 nucleotides match TRBD1. Germline V gene lookup returns CDR1 SEHNR and CDR2 FQNEAQ (reference sequence). The J segment lost 4 bases and the V segment lost 2 bases, leaving 10 bases of the junction unmatched. The CDR3 covers 16 residues. CDR3 region: CASSLPRQGVAYGYTF. The DNA of the CDR3 is TGTGCCAGCAGCTTACCCCGACAGGGAGTGGCCTATGGCTACACCTTC.

This chain links TRBV2 with TRBJ1-2; tentatively, D is TRBD1 (5 bases). Germline V gene sequence: CDR1 SNHLY, CDR2 FYNNEI. V shed 4 bases and J shed 8 bases, with 14 bases lying between them. CDR3 length equals 13 residues. The CDR3 DNA follows: TGTGCCAGCAGTGTGGGCTGGACAAGGGGCTACACCTTC. This translates into CASSVGWTRGYTF.

The chain couples TRBV7-6 to TRBJ2-3; no clear D. There are 12 residues in the CDR3. V was clipped by 8 bases and J by 3 bases, with 9 bases between them. Germline CDR1 SGHVS, CDR2 FNYEAQ. CDR3 nucleotides: TGTGCCAGCGGTGGTTATACAGATACGCAGTATTTT. The encoded protein is CASGGYTDTQYF.

The rearrangement links TRBV10-2 to TRBJ1-4; 8 bases match TRBD1. Trimming took 3 bases from V and 8 from J; bases not matched to a gene: 5. The germline V gene has CDR1 WSHSY and CDR2 SAAADI. There are 14 residues in the CDR3. In DNA, the CDR3 is TGCGCCAGCAGTGACGGGGCAGGGGGCGAAAAACTGTTTTTT. Translated: CASSDGAGGEKLFF.

The table lists this clone with a few counts. The chain employs TRBV28 and TRBJ1-1, with D tentatively TRBD1 (6 bases). Germline assignment: CDR1 MDHEN and CDR2 SYDVKM. This CDR3 contains 14 residues. Trimming left V 7 bases short and J 4 bases short, with 16 bases between. As DNA, the CDR3 is TGTGCCAGCACCAGTCAGGGGAGGAGCACTGAAGCTTTCTTT. Translating it yields CASTSQGRSTEAFF.

The chain has TRBV7-9 and TRBJ2-1; D is ambiguous. CDR3 length: 14 amino acids. Germline assignment: CDR1 SEHNR and CDR2 FQNEAQ (reference sequence). V lost 5 bases and J 4 bases, leaving 12 bases between the germline ends. The CDR3 coding sequence is TGTGCCAGCAGCCCCTCGCTGGGGTACAATGAGCAGTTCTTC. It yields the protein CASSPSLGYNEQFF.

The V and J genes are TRBV2 and TRBJ2-2; TRBD2 agrees at 7 bases. V lost 8 bases and J lost 7; bases outside the gene matches: 7. The CDR3 is 13 residues long. The germline V gene has CDR1 SNHLY and CDR2 FYNNEI. DNA of the CDR3: TGTGCCAGCTCCAGACTAGCCCGCGGGGAGCTGTTTTTT. As protein: CASSRLARGELFF.

The chain couples TRBV6-4 to TRBJ2-2; D may correspond to TRBD1 or TRBD2 (5 bases each). CDR1 MRHNA and CDR2 SNTAGT come from the germline V gene. The CDR3 has 17 amino acids. The V end was cut by 2 bases, the J end by 5 bases, with 18 bases between. The CDR3 is CASSDRTGPLGTGELFF. CDR3 sequence (DNA): TGTGCCAGCAGTGACCGAACGGGACCTCTCGGTACCGGGGAGCTGTTTTTT.

This clone was seen only once. The CDR3: CASSSQGEKLFF. CDR3 nucleotide sequence: TGTGCCAGCAGCTCTCAGGGGGAAAAACTGTTTTTT. This chain connects TRBV11-1 to TRBJ1-4; TRBD1 might be the D (6 bases). This CDR3 spans 12 amino acids. V was pared by 4 bases and J by 8 bases, with 8 bases between. The germline gives CDR1 SGHAT, CDR2 FQDESV (reference sequence).

The chain recombines TRBV10-2 with TRBJ2-5; D is perhaps TRBD2 (7 bases). The CDR3 length is 14 residues. Trimming took off 4 bases at V and 4 bases at J, with 13 bases between the two ends. The V gene's germline CDR1 is WSHSY and CDR2 SAAADI. CDR3 sequence (DNA): TGCGCCAGCAGTGTCTGGGGAGGGGGAGAGACCCAGTACTTC. Encoded protein: CASSVWGGGETQYF.